This T cell receptor beta chain was sequenced in a study of beta chain features in type 1 diabetes. In the study overall: Across all samples, approximately 99 million sorted cells were examined.

Expressed TCRB transcripts were sequenced because the isolated RNA had all been reverse transcribed beforehand. Using immunoSEQ multiplex PCR, the repertoire was profiled, and TCRdb retains in-frame clones only, with some absent. The table lists 130,000 to 150,000 clones, 13% of them singletons. The study, taken as a whole, reports: In every one of the four CD4+ subsets, TCRB CDR3s were moderately but significantly shorter in Type 1 diabetes patients.

In this sample, this clone turned up a few times. Its antigen is unidentified. Populations obtained by sorting all exceeded 95% purity. Germline trimming cut 5 bases from V and 4 bases from J; bases unmatched to any gene: 5. The CDR3 has 14 residues. Germline V gene sequence: CDR1 SGHRS, CDR2 YFSETQ. Sequenced: central memory CD4+ T cells from blood. This TCR was recovered from a man younger than 35 with type 1 diabetes. V gene TRBV5-1 combines with J gene TRBJ2-5; 10 bases are a match to TRBD1. The CDR3 coding sequence is TGCGCCAGCAGAGACAGGGGGCATGGAGAGACCCAGTACTTC. Protein sequence: CASRDRGHGETQYF.